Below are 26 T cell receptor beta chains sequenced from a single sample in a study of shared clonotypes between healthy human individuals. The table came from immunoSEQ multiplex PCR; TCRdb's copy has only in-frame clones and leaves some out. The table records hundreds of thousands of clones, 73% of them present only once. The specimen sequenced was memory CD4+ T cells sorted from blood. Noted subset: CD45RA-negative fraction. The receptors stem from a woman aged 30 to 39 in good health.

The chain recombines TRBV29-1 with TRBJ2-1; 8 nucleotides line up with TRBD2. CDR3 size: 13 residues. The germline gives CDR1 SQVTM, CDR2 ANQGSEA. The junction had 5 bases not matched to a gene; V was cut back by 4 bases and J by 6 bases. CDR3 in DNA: TGCAGCGTTGCCGGGACTAGAACCAATGAGCAGTTCTTC. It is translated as CSVAGTRTNEQFF.

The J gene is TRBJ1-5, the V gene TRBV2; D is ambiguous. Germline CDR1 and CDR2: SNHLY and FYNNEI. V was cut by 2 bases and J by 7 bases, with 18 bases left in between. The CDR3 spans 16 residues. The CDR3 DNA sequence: TGTGCCAGCAGTGAATTCGGGCAGATCGGTGGGCAGCCCCAGCATTTT. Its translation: CASSEFGQIGGQPQHF.

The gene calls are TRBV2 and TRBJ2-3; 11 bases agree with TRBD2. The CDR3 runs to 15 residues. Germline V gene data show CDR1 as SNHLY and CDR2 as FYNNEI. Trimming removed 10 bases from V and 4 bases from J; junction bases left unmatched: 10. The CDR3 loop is CANNKASGRSDTQYF. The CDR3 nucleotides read TGTGCCAACAATAAGGCTAGCGGGAGGTCAGATACGCAGTATTTT. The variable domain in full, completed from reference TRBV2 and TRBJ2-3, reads EPEVTQTPSHQVTQMGQEVILRCVPISNHLYFYWYRQILGQKVEFLVSFYNNEISEKSEIFDDQFSVERPDGSNFTLKIRSTKLEDSAMYFCANNKASGRSDTQYFGPGTRLTVL.

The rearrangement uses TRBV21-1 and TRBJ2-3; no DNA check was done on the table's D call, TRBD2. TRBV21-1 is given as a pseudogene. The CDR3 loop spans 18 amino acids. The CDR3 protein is CASSNLVTSGRSADTQYF. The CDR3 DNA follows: TGTGCCAGCAGCAATTTGGTGACTAGCGGGAGGTCGGCAGATACGCAGTATTTT.

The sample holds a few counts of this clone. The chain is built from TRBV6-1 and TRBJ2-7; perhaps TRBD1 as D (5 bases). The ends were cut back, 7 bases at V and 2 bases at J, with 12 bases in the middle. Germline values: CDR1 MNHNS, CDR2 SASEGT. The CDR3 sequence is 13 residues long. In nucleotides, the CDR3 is TGTGCCAGCACTAAGACAGCAGCCTACGAGCAGTACTTC. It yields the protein CASTKTAAYEQYF.

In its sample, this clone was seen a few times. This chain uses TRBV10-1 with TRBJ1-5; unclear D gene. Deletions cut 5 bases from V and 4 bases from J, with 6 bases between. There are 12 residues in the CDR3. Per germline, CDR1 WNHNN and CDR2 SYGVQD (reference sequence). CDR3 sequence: CASSRDNQPQHF. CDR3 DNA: TGCGCCAGCAGTAGGGATAATCAGCCCCAGCATTTT.

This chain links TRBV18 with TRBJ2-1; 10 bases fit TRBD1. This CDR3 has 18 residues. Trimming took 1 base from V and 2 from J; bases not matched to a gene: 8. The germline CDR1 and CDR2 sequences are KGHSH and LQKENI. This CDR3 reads CASSPHRGGQGAYNEQFF. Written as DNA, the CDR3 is TGTGCCAGCTCACCACACAGGGGTGGACAGGGGGCCTACAATGAGCAGTTCTTC.

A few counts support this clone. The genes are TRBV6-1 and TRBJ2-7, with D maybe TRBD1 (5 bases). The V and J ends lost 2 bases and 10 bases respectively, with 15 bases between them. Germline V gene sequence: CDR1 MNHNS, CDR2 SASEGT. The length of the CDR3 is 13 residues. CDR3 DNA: TGTGCCAGCAGTGAATTATTCCAGGGATCTCAGTACTTC. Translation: CASSELFQGSQYF.

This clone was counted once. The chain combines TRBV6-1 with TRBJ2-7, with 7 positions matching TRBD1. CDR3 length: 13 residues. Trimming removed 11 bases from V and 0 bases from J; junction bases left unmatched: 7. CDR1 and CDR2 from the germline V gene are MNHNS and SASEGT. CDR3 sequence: CASVRDSSYEQYF. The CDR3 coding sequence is TGTGCCTCAGTACGGGACAGCTCCTACGAGCAGTACTTC.

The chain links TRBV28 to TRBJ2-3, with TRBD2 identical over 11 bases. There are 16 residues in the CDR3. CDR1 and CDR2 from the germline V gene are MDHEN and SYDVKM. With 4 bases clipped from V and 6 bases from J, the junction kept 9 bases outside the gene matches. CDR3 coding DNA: TGTGCCAGCAGTTCCCCGACTAGCGGGGACCAGGATACGCAGTATTTT. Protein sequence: CASSSPTSGDQDTQYF.

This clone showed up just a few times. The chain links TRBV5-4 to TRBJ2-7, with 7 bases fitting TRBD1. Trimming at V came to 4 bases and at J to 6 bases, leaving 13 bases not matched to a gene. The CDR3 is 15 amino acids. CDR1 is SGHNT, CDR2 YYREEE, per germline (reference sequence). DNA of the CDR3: TGTGCCAGCAGCACTGCAGGGGGATCCGTCTCCGAGCAGTACTTC. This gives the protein CASSTAGGSVSEQYF.

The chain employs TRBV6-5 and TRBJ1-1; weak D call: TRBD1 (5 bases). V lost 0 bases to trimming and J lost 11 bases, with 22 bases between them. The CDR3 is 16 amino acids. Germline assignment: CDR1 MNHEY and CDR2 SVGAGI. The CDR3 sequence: CASSYSIGVIGALAFF. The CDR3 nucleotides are TGTGCCAGCAGTTACTCGATCGGAGTAATAGGGGCGTTGGCTTTCTTT.

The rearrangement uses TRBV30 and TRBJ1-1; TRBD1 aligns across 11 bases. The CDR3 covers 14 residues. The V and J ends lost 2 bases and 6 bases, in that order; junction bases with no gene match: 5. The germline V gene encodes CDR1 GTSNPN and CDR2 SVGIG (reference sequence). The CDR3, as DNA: TGTGCCTGGAGTACCGGACAGGGGGCCGCTGAAGCTTTCTTT. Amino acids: CAWSTGQGAAEAFF.

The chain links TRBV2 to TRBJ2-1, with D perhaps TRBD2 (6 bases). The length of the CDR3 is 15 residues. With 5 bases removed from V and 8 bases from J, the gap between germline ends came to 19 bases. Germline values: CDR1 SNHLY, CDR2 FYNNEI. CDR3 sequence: CASSQLATRADEQFF. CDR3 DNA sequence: TGTGCCAGCAGTCAACTAGCTACAAGGGCAGATGAGCAGTTCTTC.

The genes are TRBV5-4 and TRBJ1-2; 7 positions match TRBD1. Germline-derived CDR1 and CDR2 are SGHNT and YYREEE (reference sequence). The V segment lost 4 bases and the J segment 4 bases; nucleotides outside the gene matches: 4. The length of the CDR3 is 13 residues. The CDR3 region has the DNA TGTGCCAGCAGCCGGGACAGCAGCTATGGCTACACCTTC. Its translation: CASSRDSSYGYTF.

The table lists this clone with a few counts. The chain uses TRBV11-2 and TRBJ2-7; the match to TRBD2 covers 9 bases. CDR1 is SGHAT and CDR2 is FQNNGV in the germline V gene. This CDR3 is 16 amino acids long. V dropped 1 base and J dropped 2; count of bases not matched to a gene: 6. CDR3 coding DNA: TGTGCCAGCAGCTTAGGAGGCGGGGGGGCTCCCTACGAGCAGTACTTC. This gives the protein CASSLGGGGAPYEQYF.

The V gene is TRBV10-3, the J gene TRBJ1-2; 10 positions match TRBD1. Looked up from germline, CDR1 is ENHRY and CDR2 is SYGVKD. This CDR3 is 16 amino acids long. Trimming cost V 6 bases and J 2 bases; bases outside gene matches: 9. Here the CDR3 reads CAIRDSDRGQNYGYTF. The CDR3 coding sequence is TGTGCCATCAGAGATTCCGACAGGGGGCAGAACTATGGCTACACCTTC.

The CDR3 DNA follows: TGTGCCAGCAGTGAATCGGCAGGCGTGAACACTGAAGCTTTCTTT. This encodes CASSESAGVNTEAFF. The chain uses TRBV25-1 and TRBJ1-1, with D uncertain. Germline CDR1 is MGHDK and CDR2 is SYGVNS. Deletions cut 1 base from V and 0 bases from J, with 9 bases between. The CDR3 is made up of 15 amino acids.

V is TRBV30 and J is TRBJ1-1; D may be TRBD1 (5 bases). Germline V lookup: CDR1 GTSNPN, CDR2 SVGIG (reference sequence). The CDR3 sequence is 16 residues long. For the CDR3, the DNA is TGTGCTGCTTGGAATCGGGGGAGGAGAGTGTACACTGAAGCTTTCTTT. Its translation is CAAWNRGRRVYTEAFF.

The CDR3: CASSLQATDYEQYF. The CDR3 bases are TGCGCCAGCAGCCTGCAAGCGACGGACTACGAGCAGTACTTC. The J gene is TRBJ2-5, the V gene TRBV5-1; no reliable D call. Judging by the DNA end, TRBJ2-7 fits better; the J call may be wrong. The CDR3 runs 14 residues. Germline-derived CDR1 and CDR2 are SGHRS and YFSETQ.

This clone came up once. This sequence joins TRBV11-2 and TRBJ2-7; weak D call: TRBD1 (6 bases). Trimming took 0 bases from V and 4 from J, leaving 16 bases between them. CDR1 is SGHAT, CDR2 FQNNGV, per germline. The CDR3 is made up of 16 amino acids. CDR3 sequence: CASSLDPGRGSYEQYF. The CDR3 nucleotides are TGTGCCAGCAGCTTAGATCCTGGTAGGGGGAGTTACGAGCAGTACTTC.

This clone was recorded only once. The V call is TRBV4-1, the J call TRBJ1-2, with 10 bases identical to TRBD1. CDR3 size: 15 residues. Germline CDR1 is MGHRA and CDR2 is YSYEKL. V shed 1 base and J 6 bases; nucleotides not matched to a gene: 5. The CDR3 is CASSQADRGQNGYTF. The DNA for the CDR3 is TGCGCCAGCAGCCAAGCCGACAGGGGGCAAAATGGCTACACCTTC.

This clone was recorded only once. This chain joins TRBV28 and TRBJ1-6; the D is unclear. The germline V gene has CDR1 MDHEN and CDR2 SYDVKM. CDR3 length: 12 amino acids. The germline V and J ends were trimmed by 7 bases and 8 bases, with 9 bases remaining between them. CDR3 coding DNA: TGTGCCAGCACGCAGGAGGATTCACCCCTCCACTTT. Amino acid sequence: CASTQEDSPLHF.

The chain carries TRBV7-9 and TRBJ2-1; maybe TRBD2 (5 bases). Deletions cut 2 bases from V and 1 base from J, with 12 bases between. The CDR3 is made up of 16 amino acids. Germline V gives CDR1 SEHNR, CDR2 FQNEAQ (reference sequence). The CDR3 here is CASSLMGGLSYNEQFF. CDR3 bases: TGTGCCAGCAGCTTAATGGGCGGGCTATCCTACAATGAGCAGTTCTTC.

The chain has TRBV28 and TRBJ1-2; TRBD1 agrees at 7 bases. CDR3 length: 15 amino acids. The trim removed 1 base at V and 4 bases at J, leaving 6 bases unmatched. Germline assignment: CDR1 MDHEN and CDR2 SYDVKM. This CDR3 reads CASSLSGTEGYGYTF. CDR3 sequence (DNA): TGTGCCAGCAGTTTATCCGGGACAGAAGGCTATGGCTACACCTTC.

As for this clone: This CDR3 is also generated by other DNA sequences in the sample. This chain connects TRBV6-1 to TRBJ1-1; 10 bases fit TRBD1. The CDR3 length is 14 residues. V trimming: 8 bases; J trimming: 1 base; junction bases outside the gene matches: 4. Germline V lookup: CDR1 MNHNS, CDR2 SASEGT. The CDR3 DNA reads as TGTGCCAGCTCGAGGACAGGGGGGAACACTGAAGCTTTCTTT. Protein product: CASSRTGGNTEAFF.